Listed below are T cell receptor beta chains from one sample, sequenced in a study of T cells after posttransplantation cyclophosphamide. The data were produced by immunoSEQ multiplex PCR, yet TCRdb's version contains in-frame clones alone and is incomplete. The table lists some 46,000 clones, no singletons, with roughly 2.3% in the top ten. Sequencing input: PBMCs. All receptors derive from a man aged 35-49 years in good health, CMV-negative, and a related stem cell transplant donor. Both conserved end residues are part of each CDR3. D genes are given only for firm matches. The size field is filled for only some rows; it gives once, few, many or a size class.

15	TRBV5-1	-	many	TRBJ1-2	TGCGCCAGCAGCCCCGCCCCGGGGGACCTCTATGGCTACACCTTC	CASSPAPGDLYGYTF
12	TRBV5-5	TRBD1	many	TRBJ1-2	TGTGCCAGCAGAACCGGGACAGGGGCCTACACCTTC	CASRTGTGAYTF
16	TRBV5-1	TRBD2	many	TRBJ2-7	TGCGCCAGCAGAGTCGGGGAAGCGGGGGGCCACTACGAGCAGTACTTC	CASRVGEAGGHYEQYF
13	TRBV6-5	-	many	TRBJ2-7	TGTGCCAGCAGTTTTGGCAGGGGTGGCGAGCAGTACTTC	CASSFGRGGEQYF
16	TRBV19	-	many	TRBJ1-3	TGTGCCAGTAGTCGATCCGTCGGGGGAGGTGGAAACACCATATATTTT	CASSRSVGGGGNTIYF
14	TRBV2	-	-	TRBJ1-2	TGTGCCAGCAGTGAAGGGGGAGTCAACTATGGCTACACCTTC	CASSEGGVNYGYTF
14	TRBV4-1	TRBD2	many	TRBJ2-1	TGCGCCAGCAGCCAAGTTGCTAGCGGAGTGGTACAGTTCTTC	CASSQVASGVVQFF
14	TRBV19	-	few	TRBJ2-1	TGTGCCAGTAGTATCGTTTTACTAGTACATGAGCAGTTCTTC	CASSIVLLVHEQFF
14	TRBV6-1	-	-	TRBJ2-1	TGTGCCAGCAGTGAAGCAGGGAGCGCATATGAGCAGTTCTTC	CASSEAGSAYEQFF
15	TRBV4-3	TRBD2	many	TRBJ2-1	TGCGCCAGCAGTCATGAGCGGGAGGTTTGGAATGAGCAGTTCTTC	CASSHEREVWNEQFF
16	TRBV4-1	-	many	TRBJ2-7	TGCGCCAGCAGCCAAGGGTTCCAGGACAACTCCTACGAGCAGTACTTC	CASSQGFQDNSYEQYF
12	TRBV11-2	-	many	TRBJ2-1	TGTGCCAGCAGCTCGCAGGGGAATGAGCAGTTCTTC	CASSSQGNEQFF
16	TRBV6-5	-	many	TRBJ1-2	TGTGCCAGCAGTTACTCAGGAGGGGCCCTGGGCTATGGCTACACCTTC	CASSYSGGALGYGYTF
17	TRBV13	TRBD2	many	TRBJ2-7	TGTGCCAGCAGCTTAGGACCTAGCGGGGGGTCCAACTACGAGCAGTACTTC	CASSLGPSGGSNYEQYF
14	TRBV6-5	TRBD1	many	TRBJ1-2	TGTGCCAGCAAACAGGCCCCGACAGGGGGTGGCTACACCTTC	CASKQAPTGGGYTF
15	TRBV6-1	TRBD1	many	TRBJ2-2	TGTGCCAGCAGTGAATCAGACAGGGTTTCCGGGGAGCTGTTTTTT	CASSESDRVSGELFF
16	TRBV6-5	TRBD1	many	TRBJ2-7	TGTGCCAGCAGTTATTACGGGACAGGGGCCTTTTACGAGCAGTACTTC	CASSYYGTGAFYEQYF
15	TRBV6-6	-	many	TRBJ2-3	TGTGCCAGCAGTTACTCGTCCGTTAACACAGATACGCAGTATTTT	CASSYSSVNTDTQYF
14	TRBV28	-	few	TRBJ2-1	TGTGCCAGCAGTACGGGGACTGGATACAATGAGCAGTTCTTC	CASSTGTGYNEQFF
13	TRBV7-3	-	many	TRBJ1-1	TGTGCCAGCAGCCAGGAGGGGAACACTGAAGCTTTCTTT	CASSQEGNTEAFF
17	TRBV5-1	-	many	TRBJ1-3	TGCGCCAGCAGCCGCTTAAGGGGCGGAATGACTGGAAACACCATATATTTT	CASSRLRGGMTGNTIYF
14	TRBV9	TRBD1	few	TRBJ2-3	TGTGCCAGCAGCGAAAACAGGGGCCCAGATACGCAGTATTTT	CASSENRGPDTQYF
14	TRBV21-1	-	-	TRBJ1-2	TGTGCCAGCAGCCGACGACAGGACTACTATGGCTACACCTTC	CASSRRQDYYGYTF
17	TRBV19	-	many	TRBJ2-2	TGTGCCAGTAGTATAGATAACTACGGACATCTCGGCGGGGAGCTGTTTTTT	CASSIDNYGHLGGELFF
16	TRBV6-5	-	few	TRBJ1-2	TGTGCCAGCAGTTACTCGAAGCAGAAGAAGCGAAGTGGCTACACCTTC	CASSYSKQKKRSGYTF
15	TRBV19	TRBD1	-	TRBJ1-6	TGTGCCAGTAGTATTCGGGGACAGCCTAATTCACCCCTCCACTTT	CASSIRGQPNSPLHF
15	TRBV27	TRBD1	many	TRBJ2-7	TGTGCCAGCAGACCCGGGACAGGGGTCTCCTACGAGCAGTACTTC	CASRPGTGVSYEQYF
16	TRBV7-9	-	many	TRBJ2-6	TGTGCCAGCAGCTTACAGTTAAGCTCTGGGGCCAACGTCCTGACTTTC	CASSLQLSSGANVLTF
15	TRBV7-9	-	many	TRBJ1-2	TGTGCCAGCAGATCCGGGACATATACTAACTATGGCTACACCTTC	CASRSGTYTNYGYTF
15	TRBV6-5	-	many	TRBJ2-2	TGTGCCAGCAGCCTCGGACAGTTGTCCACCGGGGAGCTGTTTTTT	CASSLGQLSTGELFF
17	TRBV25-1	-	-	TRBJ1-1	TGTGCCAGCAGTGATCGCTGGGGGCGAGGATTCGGCACTGAAGCTTTCTTT	CASSDRWGRGFGTEAFF
15	TRBV25-1	TRBD1	-	TRBJ1-2	TGTGCCAGCAGCGATAACAGGGACAGGGGAGGAGGCTACACCTTC	CASSDNRDRGGGYTF
13	TRBV9	-	few	TRBJ2-5	TGTGCCAGCAGCCCCCTTCACCAAGAGACCCAGTACTTC	CASSPLHQETQYF
13	TRBV30	-	many	TRBJ1-5	TGTGCCTGGAGTGTAATCGGCAATCAGCCCCAGCATTTT	CAWSVIGNQPQHF
15	TRBV4-2	TRBD1	many	TRBJ2-2	TGTGCCAGCAGCCAACCCGACAGGGGTTCCGGGGAGCTGTTTTTT	CASSQPDRGSGELFF
18	TRBV18	-	many	TRBJ2-3	TGTGCCAGCTCACTATTGCGGGCAGCCTCCTCTAGCACAGATACGCAGTATTTT	CASSLLRAASSSTDTQYF
15	TRBV27	TRBD1	many	TRBJ1-5	TGTGCCAGCAGTTTAAGTTCGACAGGGAGTCAGCCCCAGCATTTT	CASSLSSTGSQPQHF
15	TRBV9	-	many	TRBJ1-3	TGTGCCAGCAGCGTTTCAAAAGGGGAGGTAGACACCATATATTTT	CASSVSKGEVDTIYF
12	TRBV29-1	-	many	TRBJ1-4	TGCAGCGTTGGCGCCCTAGGTGAAAAACTGTTTTTT	CSVGALGEKLFF
15	TRBV7-3	TRBD2	many	TRBJ2-1	TGTGCCAGCAGCTTAACTACGTTAGCGGGGGGGGAGCAGTTCTTC	CASSLTTLAGGEQFF
14	TRBV18	-	few	TRBJ1-2	TGTGCCAGCTCTTCCAGCAGGGGAGACTATGGCTACACCTTC	CASSSSRGDYGYTF
13	TRBV7-3	-	many	TRBJ1-1	TGTGCCAGCAGCCACGGGGGGAACACTGAAGCTTTCTTT	CASSHGGNTEAFF
16	TRBV2	TRBD2	many	TRBJ2-5	TGTGCCAGCAGTCCCCGGGGACTAGCGGGGGGAGAGACCCAGTACTTC	CASSPRGLAGGETQYF
14	TRBV2	TRBD1	many	TRBJ1-4	TGTGCCAGCGCATCGGGGACAGGGAATGAAAAACTGTTTTTT	CASASGTGNEKLFF
15	TRBV4-2	-	many	TRBJ1-1	TGTGCCAGCAGCCAAGAGGGCAGGGAGAACACTGAAGCTTTCTTT	CASSQEGRENTEAFF
12	TRBV28	-	-	TRBJ1-2	TGTGCCAGCAGAATACAGGGCGGGGGCTACACCTTC	CASRIQGGGYTF
16	TRBV19	TRBD1	many	TRBJ2-6	TGTGCCAGTAGGGACAGGGGGGGGTCTGGGGCCAACGTCCTGACTTTC	CASRDRGGSGANVLTF
13	TRBV6-6	-	many	TRBJ2-7	TGTGCCAGCAGTTACTCCGGGACTTGGGAGCAGTACTTC	CASSYSGTWEQYF
16	TRBV7-2	TRBD2	many	TRBJ2-3	TGTGCCAGCAGCTTTGGGACTAGCGGGGAGGCAGATACGCAGTATTTT	CASSFGTSGEADTQYF
15	TRBV19	-	many	TRBJ1-1	TGTGCCAGTAGTAACGGACCGAAGGGGGACACTGAAGCTTTCTTT	CASSNGPKGDTEAFF
15	TRBV6-1	TRBD1	-	TRBJ1-6	TGTGCCAGCAGCCGACAGGGGTCCTATAATTCACCCCTCCACTTT	CASSRQGSYNSPLHF